The clone carrying this TCR beta chain has a count of ten or more. The authors' processing: Using reference gene primer amplification, nucleated cell counts were estimated. This table comes from immunoSEQ multiplex PCR, and its TCRdb copy is limited to in-frame clones, with some not included. The DNA gave D and trimming, while V, J and clone size come from that table. The sample carries approximately 260,000 clones, about 88% recorded once. V trimming: 4 bases; J trimming: 2 bases; junction bases outside the gene matches: 10. The CDR3 spans 18 residues. The germline CDR1 and CDR2 sequences are SGDLS and YYNGEE. These data belong to a study of blood T cell repertoires in COVID-19.

The sequence was obtained from a woman in her 40s who had recovered from COVID-19. The V and J genes are TRBV9 and TRBJ2-7; TRBD2 matches at 15 bases. Sequenced input: peripheral blood. The CDR3, as DNA: TGTGCCAGCAGCCCTGGACTAGCGGGAGGGCCTGGGACCTACGAGCAGTACTTC. Translation: CASSPGLAGGPGTYEQYF.